The 29 T cell receptor beta chains reported below all come from one sample, sequenced in a study of T cell responses to AZD1222 COVID-19 vaccine. Sequencing used immunoSEQ multiplex PCR; TCRdb keeps in-frame clones, though not all of them. Here the sample spans tens of thousands of clones, roughly 87% being singletons. Sequenced here: peripheral blood, sampled on day 0 of AZD1222 vaccination. These receptors were taken from an adult in good health.

The V gene is TRBV19, the J gene TRBJ2-7, with a possible D match to TRBD2 (5 bases). Germline-derived CDR1 and CDR2 are LNHDA and SQIVND (reference sequence). The CDR3 has 17 amino acids. V shed 0 bases and J shed 3 bases, with 18 bases lying between them. The chain's CDR3 is CASSIDLEDGTRYEQYF. Written as DNA, the CDR3 is TGTGCCAGTAGTATAGATCTGGAGGACGGAACCCGCTACGAGCAGTACTTC.

The J gene is TRBJ2-1, the V gene TRBV11-2, with D perhaps TRBD1 (5 bases). Germline CDR1 and CDR2: SGHAT and FQNNGV. This CDR3 has 13 amino acids. Trimming cost V 2 bases and J 6 bases, with 8 bases left between them. The CDR3 DNA reads TGTGCCAGCAGCTTAAGCAGGGCCAATGAGCAGTTCTTC. Amino acid sequence: CASSLSRANEQFF.

V usage is TRBV6-6 and J usage is TRBJ2-2, with unresolved D. Trimming removed 2 bases from V and 2 bases from J, with 3 bases in between. Germline loops: CDR1 MNHNY, CDR2 SVGAGI (reference sequence). CDR3 size: 13 residues. The CDR3 loop is CASSYTNTGELFF. The CDR3 DNA reads as TGTGCCAGCAGTTACACTAACACCGGGGAGCTGTTTTTT.

The rearrangement uses TRBV3-1 (or the pseudogene TRBV3-2) and TRBJ1-1; D might be TRBD1 (5 bases). Trimming stripped 1 base from V and 4 bases from J, with 22 bases between. CDR3 length: 18 residues. CDR1 is LGHDT and CDR2 is YNNKEL in the germline V gene (reference sequence). Here the CDR3 reads CASSQGRGTQGLSTEAFF. The DNA for the CDR3 is TGTGCCAGCAGCCAAGGGCGGGGAACGCAGGGACTGAGCACTGAAGCTTTCTTT.

This clone was seen a handful of times. The rearrangement uses TRBV11-1 and TRBJ2-7, with 8 bases fitting TRBD2. V shed 1 base and J 7 bases; nucleotides not matched to a gene: 6. CDR1 and CDR2 (germline): SGHAT, FQDESV (reference sequence). The CDR3 sequence is 14 residues long. The CDR3 sequence is CASSLGGRPGEQYF. In DNA form, the CDR3 reads TGTGCCAGCAGCTTAGGCGGGAGGCCGGGGGAGCAGTACTTC.

V gene TRBV20-1 combines with J gene TRBJ2-5, with D unclear. The V end lost 6 bases, the J end lost 6 bases, and 11 bases lay between the germline ends. CDR3 length equals 11 residues. Germline CDR1 reads DFQATT; CDR2 reads SNEGSKA (reference sequence). The CDR3 loop reads CSARTTKTQYF. CDR3 sequence (DNA): TGCAGTGCAAGGACCACAAAGACCCAGTACTTC.

The chain is built from TRBV19 and TRBJ1-5; TRBD1 is a possible D gene (5 bases). The germline V gene has CDR1 LNHDA and CDR2 SQIVND (reference sequence). The CDR3 contains 13 residues. V lost 3 bases, J lost 7 bases, and 10 bases lay in between. The CDR3 coding sequence is TGTGCCAGTAGTATTCCAGGGAAGCAGCCCCAGCATTTT. Translation: CASSIPGKQPQHF.

Points on this clone: Other DNA sequences of this sample code for an identical CDR3. The V gene is TRBV5-1, the J gene TRBJ2-7; a possible D gene is TRBD1 (6 bases). Germline CDR1 and CDR2: SGHRS and YFSETQ. V lost 2 bases, J lost 2 bases, and 8 bases lay in between. This CDR3 has 13 amino acids. The CDR3 loop is CASSFGQTYEQYF. The CDR3 DNA reads as TGCGCCAGCAGCTTCGGACAGACCTACGAGCAGTACTTC. Using reference TRBV5-1 and TRBJ2-7 for the parts outside the CDR3, the full variable domain is KAGVTQTPRYLIKTRGQQVTLSCSPISGHRSVSWYQQTPGQGLQFLFEYFSETQRNKGNFPGRFSGRQFSNSRSEMNVSTLELGDSALYLCASSFGQTYEQYFGPGTRLTVT.

The CDR3 nucleotides read TGTGCCAGCAGTCGGGACAGGGGCGGCAATCAGCCCCAGCATTTT. This codes for CASSRDRGGNQPQHF. This chain connects TRBV6-5 to TRBJ1-5; 10 bases agree with TRBD1. J lost 2 bases, V lost 5 bases, and 3 bases had no gene match. In germline, CDR1 is MNHEY, CDR2 SVGAGI. The CDR3 has 15 residues.

The gene calls are TRBV6-5 and TRBJ2-5, with TRBD1 matching 7 bases. Germline V lookup: CDR1 MNHEY, CDR2 SVGAGI. The CDR3 sequence is 15 residues long. V lost 3 bases and J lost 1; bases outside the gene matches: 5. The CDR3 loop is CASSYGWTGQETQYF. The CDR3 nucleotides read TGTGCCAGCAGTTATGGGTGGACAGGCCAAGAGACCCAGTACTTC.

The gene calls are TRBV9 and TRBJ2-2; maybe TRBD2 (7 bases). Germline CDR1 SGDLS, CDR2 YYNGEE. The CDR3 extends over 16 amino acids. Deletions cut 3 bases from V and 0 bases from J, with 12 bases between. CDR3: CASSAGGRANTGELFF. The CDR3 coding sequence is TGTGCCAGCAGCGCGGGGGGCAGAGCGAACACCGGGGAGCTGTTTTTT.

The V call is TRBV6-5, the J call TRBJ1-1, with D perhaps TRBD1 (5 bases). The CDR3 runs 15 residues. Trimming took off 2 bases at V and 1 base at J, with 11 bases between the two ends. The germline V gene has CDR1 MNHEY and CDR2 SVGAGI. The CDR3 nucleotides are TGTGCCAGCAGTTACCTCCAGGGTGGGAACACTGAAGCTTTCTTT. Translation: CASSYLQGGNTEAFF.

The V gene is TRBV4-2, the J gene TRBJ2-2; 7 nucleotides line up with TRBD2. The CDR3 is 18 residues long. V dropped 3 bases and J dropped 3; count of bases not matched to a gene: 13. CDR1 LGHNA and CDR2 YNFKEQ come from the germline V gene. The CDR3 DNA is TGTGCCAGCAGCCATTACCGCTTGCGGGAGCTGGACACCGGGGAGCTGTTTTTT. Its protein is CASSHYRLRELDTGELFF.

This chain uses TRBV27 with TRBJ1-5, with D unclear. Germline V CDR1 and CDR2: MNHEY, SMNVEV (reference sequence). There are 12 residues in the CDR3. Trimming pared 4 bases from V and 7 bases from J, leaving 8 bases between. CDR3 protein: CASSYSGQPQHF. The DNA of the CDR3 is TGTGCCAGCAGTTATAGTGGGCAGCCCCAGCATTTT.

The CDR3 loop is CATSQMEGKNIQYF. CDR3 sequence (DNA): TGTGCCACCAGTCAGATGGAGGGTAAAAACATTCAGTACTTC. This chain joins TRBV15 and TRBJ2-4; TRBD2 might be the D (6 bases). V was cut by 6 bases and J by 4 bases, with 13 bases left in between. Germline assignment: CDR1 LNHNV and CDR2 YYDKDF (reference sequence). This CDR3 comprises 14 residues.

The V gene is TRBV12-3 or TRBV12-4, the J gene TRBJ1-6; 7 bases match TRBD1. CDR3 length: 12 residues. The junction had 5 bases not matched to a gene; V was cut back by 5 bases and J by 13 bases. Written as DNA, the CDR3 is TGTGCCAGCAGTACAGGGGTCATTCCCCTCCACTTT. It encodes CASSTGVIPLHF.

The rearrangement uses TRBV19 and TRBJ2-2; 9 bases fit TRBD1. CDR3 size: 17 residues. The germline V gene has CDR1 LNHDA and CDR2 SQIVND (reference sequence). The V and J ends lost 7 bases and 5 bases, in that order; junction bases with no gene match: 14. This chain's CDR3 is CASTLLWDRVTTGELFF. CDR3 DNA sequence: TGTGCCAGTACCCTCCTTTGGGACAGGGTCACGACCGGGGAGCTGTTTTTT.

V gene TRBV29-1 combines with J gene TRBJ1-1; tentative D call: TRBD1 (5 bases). The CDR3 consists of 11 residues. V shed 7 bases and J shed 4 bases, with 10 bases lying between them. The V gene's germline CDR1 is SQVTM and CDR2 ANQGSEA. This chain's CDR3 is CSAQGSTEAFF. Written as DNA, the CDR3 is TGCAGCGCCCAGGGTAGCACTGAAGCTTTCTTT.

The chain carries TRBV30 and TRBJ1-3; 9 nucleotides match TRBD1. V was pared by 3 bases and J by 0 bases, with 12 bases of the junction left unmatched. From germline, CDR1 is GTSNPN and CDR2 SVGIG (reference sequence). This CDR3 region has 18 residues. The CDR3 is CAWRRTGEGRNSGNTIYF. Written as DNA, the CDR3 is TGTGCCTGGAGGAGGACAGGGGAAGGAAGAAACTCTGGAAACACCATATATTTT.

V gene TRBV28 combines with J gene TRBJ2-4; D is perhaps TRBD2 (5 bases). V lost 0 bases and J 1 base, leaving 10 bases between the germline ends. The CDR3 sequence is 16 residues long. From germline, CDR1 is MDHEN and CDR2 SYDVKM. CDR3 in DNA: TGTGCCAGCAGTTTATGGCTAGCCGGGGCCAAAAACATTCAGTACTTC. This sequence encodes CASSLWLAGAKNIQYF.

This clone has just one count. The V call is TRBV19, the J call TRBJ1-2, with 8 bases identical to TRBD1. The CDR3 covers 15 residues. The germline V gene has CDR1 LNHDA and CDR2 SQIVND (reference sequence). The trim removed 6 bases at V and 3 bases at J, leaving 9 bases unmatched. In DNA, the CDR3 is TGTGCCAGTAGCCCGGACAGGGAGAAAGACTATGGCTACACCTTC. This gives the protein CASSPDREKDYGYTF.

This clone was observed a single time. The V gene is TRBV15, the J gene TRBJ2-1; TRBD2 aligns across 10 bases. This CDR3 has 15 amino acids. The V gene end was trimmed by 0 bases and the J gene end by 8 bases; junction bases not matched to a gene: 4. Germline-derived CDR1 and CDR2 are LNHNV and YYDKDF (reference sequence). CDR3 coding DNA: TGTGCCACCAGCAGAGAAGCGGGAGGGCCACATGAGCAGTTCTTC. This gives the protein CATSREAGGPHEQFF.

V gene TRBV5-4 combines with J gene TRBJ2-3; perhaps TRBD2 as D (6 bases). This CDR3 has 15 amino acids. V shed 0 bases and J shed 3 bases, with 11 bases lying between them. CDR1 and CDR2 from the germline V gene are SGHNT and YYREEE (reference sequence). Here the CDR3 reads CASSLDGSGTDTQYF. The CDR3 DNA reads TGTGCCAGCAGCTTGGACGGGAGCGGAACAGATACGCAGTATTTT.

V usage is TRBV6-5 and J usage is TRBJ2-5; 10 nucleotides agree with TRBD2. Germline V CDR1 and CDR2: MNHEY, SVGAGI. CDR3 length equals 14 residues. V dropped 7 bases and J dropped 4; count of bases not matched to a gene: 6. CDR3 in amino acids: CASTLAGVLETQYF. In nucleotides, the CDR3 is TGTGCCAGCACCCTAGCGGGAGTACTAGAGACCCAGTACTTC.

The chain is built from TRBV7-9 and TRBJ2-7; 8 positions match TRBD2. Unmatched junction bases numbered 9, after V lost 5 bases and J lost 3 bases. CDR3 size: 15 residues. Germline V gene sequence: CDR1 SEHNR, CDR2 FQNEAQ (reference sequence). The CDR3 loop is CASSPPYREGYEQYF. In nucleotides, the CDR3 is TGTGCCAGCAGCCCACCTTATCGGGAGGGCTACGAGCAGTACTTC.

At least ten counts were recorded for this clone. V gene TRBV20-1 combines with J gene TRBJ2-3, with a weak D call TRBD2 (6 bases). V lost 3 bases and J lost 3, with 13 bases in between. Germline CDR1 and CDR2: DFQATT and SNEGSKA (reference sequence). The CDR3 totals 14 residues. Here the CDR3 DNA reads TGCAGTGCTAGTATCCCCGGGGGTACAGATACGCAGTATTTT. Amino acid sequence: CSASIPGGTDTQYF.

This clone was detected once. V and J are TRBV9 and TRBJ2-2; 15 bases fit TRBD2. There are 18 residues in the CDR3. The J segment lost 4 bases and the V segment lost 3 bases, leaving 7 bases of the junction unmatched. Germline CDR1 and CDR2: SGDLS and YYNGEE. CDR3 sequence: CASSGSGLAGGGTGELFF. The CDR3, as DNA: TGTGCCAGCAGCGGGTCGGGACTAGCGGGAGGAGGCACCGGGGAGCTGTTTTTT.

The chain uses TRBV6-5 and TRBJ1-4, with D perhaps TRBD1 (6 bases). The germline V gene has CDR1 MNHEY and CDR2 SVGAGI. This CDR3 has 14 residues. V was shortened by 6 bases and J by 7 bases, with 15 bases between the two germline ends. The chain's CDR3 is CASRDDRLGEKLFF. The CDR3, as DNA: TGTGCCAGCAGGGATGACAGGTTGGGTGAAAAACTGTTTTTT.

The chain employs TRBV10-3 and TRBJ2-3; 9 positions match TRBD2. The CDR3 loop spans 15 amino acids. Germline CDR1 is ENHRY and CDR2 is SYGVKD. The trim removed 6 bases at V and 4 bases at J, leaving 8 bases unmatched. For the CDR3, the DNA is TGTGCCATCAGAGCGGGAGGACCTCCGCCAGATACGCAGTATTTT. Protein: CAIRAGGPPPDTQYF.